This T cell receptor beta chain was profiled in a study of identical twins. Study-wide results and caveats: Those out-of-frame alpha sequences shared by twins showed an excess of low generation probability. Carriage of fewer insertions was seen in abundant cord blood beta clonotypes, whereas memory repertoires showed none. The conclusions drew on cross-sectional statistical analysis instead of tracking the same donors.

A remark on this clonotype: Its antigen is undetermined.

Using its own MiXCR run on the 5' RACE reads, TCRdb lists one record per CDR3 protein. The sample holds some 240,000 distinct CDR3 sequences, 6.5% to 9.5% seen once. In every case, the donor was a healthy Caucasian. These data also formed part of another study, on yellow fever vaccine responses in identical twins.

This clonotype originated in a woman aged 18-29 years in good health. Sequencing was carried out using CD8+ T cells sorted from blood.

The CDR3, as DNA: TGCGCCAGCAGCCAAGAATTTTCACGGGGCGCAGAGACCCAGTACTTC. This gives the protein CASSQEFSRGAETQYF. The V call is TRBV4-3, the J call TRBJ2-5, with D perhaps given as TRBD1 or TRBD2 (5 bases each). V gave up 0 bases and J gave up 4 bases, with 15 bases separating them. Germline V gene data show CDR1 as LGHNA and CDR2 as YSLEER. The length of the CDR3 is 16 residues.